The 7 T cell receptor beta chains below all came from one sample that was sequenced in a study of T-cell reconstitution after alpha-beta-depleted transplantation in children. Using unique molecular identifiers, the investigators prepared the TCRbeta library. TCRdb itself ran the PCR reads through MiXCR, one entry per CDR3 protein. The data show about 460,000 distinct CDR3 sequences, roughly 10% seen once. Sequences were derived from PBMCs, sampled before TCRalphabeta/CD19-depleted stem cell transplant. These receptor sequences come from a child aged 2-15 years with inherited bone marrow failure, due to receive a stem cell transplant.

This clonotype occurred many times. The chain uses TRBV12-3 or TRBV12-4 and TRBJ2-5; 10 positions match TRBD2. Losses at the gene ends were 5 bases for V and 4 bases for J; bases not matched to a gene: 7. The CDR3 consists of 15 residues. The CDR3 reads CASSPSGSTLETQYF. CDR3 DNA: TGTGCCAGCAGTCCTAGCGGGAGTACTTTAGAGACCCAGTACTTC.

This clonotype was found many times. The V call is TRBV25-1, the J call TRBJ2-3; D is ambiguous. Germline V CDR1 and CDR2: MGHDK, SYGVNS. The germline V and J ends were trimmed by 1 base and 4 bases, with 15 bases remaining between them. The CDR3 contains 16 residues. CDR3 loop: CASSESGDTPSDTQYF. The CDR3 coding sequence is TGTGCCAGCAGTGAATCGGGCGATACACCGTCAGATACGCAGTATTTT.

This clonotype was picked up many times. The chain couples TRBV29-1 to TRBJ1-3; no reliable D call. The CDR3 contains 12 residues. From germline, CDR1 is SQVTM and CDR2 ANQGSEA. Trimming stripped 7 bases from V and 3 bases from J, with 10 bases between. The CDR3 nucleotides read TGCAGCGCGGAAACACTTGGAAACACCATATATTTT. This encodes CSAETLGNTIYF.

This clonotype occurred a few times. The CDR3, as DNA: TGTGCCAGCAGCTTAGTAGGGGGGGCCCTCCAAGAGACCCAGTACTTC. This translates into CASSLVGGALQETQYF. This rearrangement joins TRBV7-2 to TRBJ2-5; D may be TRBD2 (7 bases). The CDR3 is 16 residues long. V lost 1 base and J lost 1, with 13 bases in between. Germline V gene data show CDR1 as SGHTA and CDR2 as FQGNSA.

The table lists this clonotype with many counts. The chain recombines TRBV5-1 with TRBJ1-2; 7 bases line up with TRBD1. Germline assignment: CDR1 SGHRS and CDR2 YFSETQ. The CDR3 totals 15 residues. J was trimmed by 5 bases and V by 4 bases; bases with no gene match: 11. CDR3 DNA sequence: TGCGCCAGCAGCCCCGAAGGACAGGAGGGTTATGGCTACACCTTC. Translated, it gives CASSPEGQEGYGYTF.

This clonotype was observed a few times. This chain links TRBV4-3 with TRBJ2-1, with TRBD2 as a possible D gene (7 bases). The V gene lost 0 bases and the J gene lost 0 bases, with 15 bases spanning the gap. Germline assignment: CDR1 LGHNA and CDR2 YSLEER. The CDR3 extends over 18 amino acids. The CDR3 loop is CASSQERGGGSSYNEQFF. The CDR3 bases are TGCGCCAGCAGCCAAGAGAGGGGGGGCGGGAGCTCCTACAATGAGCAGTTCTTC.

This clonotype was recorded at least ten times. This CDR3 is CASSSDYEQYF. The DNA of the CDR3 is TGTGCCAGCAGCTCCGACTACGAGCAGTACTTC. The rearrangement uses TRBV11-2 and TRBJ2-7; D not resolved. V lost 4 bases and J 3 bases, leaving 4 bases between the germline ends. The CDR3 is 11 amino acids. CDR1 SGHAT and CDR2 FQNNGV come from the germline V gene.